These 20 T cell receptor beta chains originate from one sample sequenced in a study of cytomegalovirus exposure and HLA in healthy donors. Primers for the PCR totalled 60 Vbeta and 13 Jbeta. Generated by immunoSEQ multiplex PCR, the TCRdb table keeps only in-frame clones and is missing some. The table shows around 130,000 clones, with about 73% occurring only once. Source material: PBMCs. These receptors were collected from a human donor in good health.

In its sample, this clone was seen a few times. The chain recombines TRBV4-2 with TRBJ2-2; 8 bases align to TRBD1. The CDR3 has 15 residues. Germline V gives CDR1 LGHNA, CDR2 YNFKEQ. V shed 4 bases and J 2 bases; nucleotides not matched to a gene: 3. CDR3 sequence reads: CASSLGQVNTGELFF. CDR3 nucleotide sequence: TGTGCCAGCAGCCTGGGACAGGTTAACACCGGGGAGCTGTTTTTT.

This clone was seen just once. The chain couples TRBV28 to TRBJ1-5; D not certain. V was shortened by 8 bases and J by 0 bases, with 11 bases between the two germline ends. The germline CDR1 and CDR2 sequences are MDHEN and SYDVKM. The CDR3 is 14 amino acids. The CDR3 loop is CASGPTNSNQPQHF. The CDR3 nucleotides read TGTGCCAGCGGCCCCACGAATAGCAATCAGCCCCAGCATTTT.

CDR3 bases: TGCGCCAGCAGACAAGGGGTAACTCTAGAGACCCAGTACTTC. Its translation: CASRQGVTLETQYF. The V gene is TRBV5-1, the J gene TRBJ2-5, with D maybe TRBD1 (5 bases). Germline-derived CDR1 and CDR2 are SGHRS and YFSETQ. The V gene lost 5 bases and the J gene lost 4 bases, with 15 bases spanning the gap. The CDR3 totals 14 residues.

The chain employs TRBV19 and TRBJ1-2; D gene unclear. The CDR3 runs to 13 residues. Germline CDR1 and CDR2: LNHDA and SQIVND (reference sequence). V lost 4 bases to trimming and J lost 0 bases, with 6 bases between them. Written as DNA, the CDR3 is TGTGCCAGTAGTACTCTCGCTAACTATGGCTACACCTTC. Translated, it gives CASSTLANYGYTF.

The chain uses TRBV18 and TRBJ2-7; TRBD1 agrees at 11 bases. CDR3 length: 13 amino acids. Trimming cost V 11 bases and J 6 bases; bases outside gene matches: 9. Germline CDR1 and CDR2: KGHSH and LQKENI. The CDR3 region has the DNA TGTGCCGGAGTCCGGACAGGGGGCAGCGAGCAGTACTTC. It translates to CAGVRTGGSEQYF.

The chain joins TRBV5-4 to TRBJ1-1, with D maybe TRBD1 (6 bases). V lost 6 bases, J lost 0 bases, and 12 bases lay in between. The germline gives CDR1 SGHNT, CDR2 YYREEE (reference sequence). The length of the CDR3 is 14 residues. The CDR3 region is CASIPTGLNTEAFF. The CDR3 DNA follows: TGTGCCAGCATCCCGACAGGACTGAACACTGAAGCTTTCTTT.

This rearrangement joins TRBV19 to TRBJ2-7, with TRBD1 matching over 8 bases. The CDR3 length is 15 residues. Per the germline V gene, CDR1 is LNHDA and CDR2 is SQIVND (reference sequence). V lost 3 bases to trimming and J lost 2 bases; unmatched junction nucleotides: 6. CDR3 DNA sequence: TGTGCCAGTAGTATTTCCGGGACAGGAGCCTACGAGCAGTACTTC. Amino acids: CASSISGTGAYEQYF.

This clone appeared once. The chain links TRBV5-6 to TRBJ1-4; tentatively, D is TRBD1 (5 bases). From germline, CDR1 is SGHDT and CDR2 YYEEEE. V lost 4 bases to trimming and J lost 7 bases, with 11 bases between them. The length of the CDR3 is 13 residues. CDR3 sequence reads: CASSLTGFEKLFF. The CDR3 DNA sequence: TGTGCCAGCAGCCTCACAGGATTTGAAAAACTGTTTTTT.

The chain uses TRBV30 and TRBJ1-6, with D maybe TRBD1 (5 bases). Trimming took 5 bases from V and 7 from J, leaving 12 bases between them. CDR1 is GTSNPN, CDR2 SVGIG, per germline (reference sequence). The CDR3 spans 13 residues. The DNA of the CDR3 is TGTGCCTGGGATCAGGGAAGCAATTCACCCCTCCACTTT. It specifies CAWDQGSNSPLHF.

The V call is TRBV2, the J call TRBJ2-6, with 9 bases lining up with TRBD1. The J segment lost 0 bases and the V segment lost 0 bases, leaving 6 bases of the junction unmatched. Germline-derived CDR1 and CDR2 are SNHLY and FYNNEI. The CDR3 contains 19 residues. The CDR3 coding sequence is TGTGCCAGCAGTGAAGCTAGGACAGGGGTGTACTCTGGGGCCAACGTCCTGACTTTC. As protein: CASSEARTGVYSGANVLTF.

J is TRBJ2-5 and V is TRBV6-5, with TRBD2 matching over 11 bases. Germline assignment: CDR1 MNHEY and CDR2 SVGAGI. V lost 4 bases and J lost 5; bases outside the gene matches: 6. The CDR3 consists of 15 residues. For the CDR3, the DNA is TGTGCCAGCAGTTTCCTTAGCGGGAGGGGGGAGACCCAGTACTTC. The encoded protein is CASSFLSGRGETQYF.

This chain connects TRBV5-1 to TRBJ2-7; D gene ambiguous. The V gene's germline CDR1 is SGHRS and CDR2 YFSETQ. The CDR3 sequence is 13 residues long. V was trimmed by 0 bases and J by 6 bases, leaving 10 bases between them. This CDR3 reads CASSLGSVGEQYF. CDR3 nucleotide sequence: TGCGCCAGCAGCTTGGGATCGGTCGGCGAGCAGTACTTC.

This CDR3 is CASSRRERRGEQYF. CDR3 DNA: TGTGCCAGCAGCCGCCGGGAGCGGCGGGGCGAGCAGTACTTC. The genes are TRBV7-2 and TRBJ2-7; weak D call: TRBD2 (6 bases). Trimming cost V 5 bases and J 6 bases, with 17 bases left between them. The CDR3 has 14 amino acids. CDR1 SGHTA and CDR2 FQGNSA come from the germline V gene.

The chain couples TRBV28 to TRBJ2-1; 8 bases fit TRBD1. Germline loops: CDR1 MDHEN, CDR2 SYDVKM. V lost 7 bases, J lost 3 bases, and 17 bases stayed unmatched. The CDR3 length is 18 residues. CDR3 DNA sequence: TGTGCCAGCAATTCCCAACTCCAGGGGGCTAGCGTCTACAATGAGCAGTTCTTC. It translates to CASNSQLQGASVYNEQFF. Drawing the rest from reference TRBV28 and TRBJ2-1, the complete variable domain is DVKVTQSSRYLVKRTGEKVFLECVQDMDHENMFWYRQDPGLGLRLIYFSYDVKMKEKGDIPEGYSVSREKKERFSLILESASTNQTSMYLCASNSQLQGASVYNEQFFGPGTRLTVL.

This clone was seen more than once but under ten times. The chain uses TRBV5-4 and TRBJ2-7; 8 bases are shared with TRBD1. Germline loops: CDR1 SGHNT, CDR2 YYREEE (reference sequence). There are 14 residues in the CDR3. J lost 1 base, V lost 3 bases, and 3 bases had no gene match. The CDR3 DNA sequence: TGTGCCAGCAGCTCGGGACAGGCGTCCTACGAGCAGTACTTC. It is translated as CASSSGQASYEQYF.

This clone came up a few times. The chain joins TRBV30 to TRBJ1-1, with 11 bases fitting TRBD1. Trimming took 1 base from V and 5 from J; bases not matched to a gene: 6. CDR1 and CDR2 (germline): GTSNPN, SVGIG (reference sequence). This CDR3 comprises 15 residues. CDR3: CAWSGFWDRGTEAFF. In DNA, the CDR3 is TGTGCCTGGAGTGGTTTTTGGGACAGGGGGACTGAAGCTTTCTTT.

The V and J genes are TRBV4-3 and TRBJ2-7, with 14 bases that match TRBD2. This CDR3 has 15 residues. Germline CDR1 reads LGHNA; CDR2 reads YSLEER. The V and J ends lost 4 bases and 3 bases, in that order; junction bases with no gene match: 2. CDR3 in DNA: TGCGCCAGCAGCCTCGGGACTAGCGGGGGCTACGAGCAGTACTTC. Its protein is CASSLGTSGGYEQYF.

The chain employs TRBV5-4 and TRBJ2-3; D is undetermined. Trimming shortened V by 3 bases and J by 2 bases, and 7 bases separated the two germline ends. CDR1 and CDR2 (germline): SGHNT, YYREEE (reference sequence). The CDR3 sequence is 13 residues long. The CDR3 DNA sequence: TGTGCCAGCAGCTACACCGACACAGATACGCAGTATTTT. Its protein product is CASSYTDTDTQYF.

The V and J genes are TRBV10-3 and TRBJ2-5; 10 bases are a match to TRBD2. The V segment lost 2 bases and the J segment 1 base; nucleotides outside the gene matches: 1. This CDR3 region has 15 residues. Germline-derived CDR1 and CDR2 are ENHRY and SYGVKD. CDR3 sequence (DNA): TGTGCCATCAGTGAGGTAGCGGGGGGCCAAGAGACCCAGTACTTC. This gives the protein CAISEVAGGQETQYF.

This sequence joins TRBV6-5 and TRBJ1-6, with D unclear. The germline V gene has CDR1 MNHEY and CDR2 SVGAGI. The CDR3 runs to 15 residues. Trimming cost V 4 bases and J 6 bases, with 13 bases left between them. The CDR3 DNA follows: TGTGCCAGCAGTTCGCTGACAAATATTAATTCACCCCTCCACTTT. It yields the protein CASSSLTNINSPLHF.